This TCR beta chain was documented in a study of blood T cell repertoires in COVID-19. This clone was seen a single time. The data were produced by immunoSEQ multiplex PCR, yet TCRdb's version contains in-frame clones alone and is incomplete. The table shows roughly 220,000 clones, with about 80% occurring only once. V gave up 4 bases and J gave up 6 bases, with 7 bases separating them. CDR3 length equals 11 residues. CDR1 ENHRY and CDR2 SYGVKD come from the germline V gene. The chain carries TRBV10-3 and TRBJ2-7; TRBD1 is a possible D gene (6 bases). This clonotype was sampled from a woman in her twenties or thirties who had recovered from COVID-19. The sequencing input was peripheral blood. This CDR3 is CAISGTAEQYF. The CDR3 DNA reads TGTGCCATCAGTGGGACAGCCGAGCAGTACTTC.